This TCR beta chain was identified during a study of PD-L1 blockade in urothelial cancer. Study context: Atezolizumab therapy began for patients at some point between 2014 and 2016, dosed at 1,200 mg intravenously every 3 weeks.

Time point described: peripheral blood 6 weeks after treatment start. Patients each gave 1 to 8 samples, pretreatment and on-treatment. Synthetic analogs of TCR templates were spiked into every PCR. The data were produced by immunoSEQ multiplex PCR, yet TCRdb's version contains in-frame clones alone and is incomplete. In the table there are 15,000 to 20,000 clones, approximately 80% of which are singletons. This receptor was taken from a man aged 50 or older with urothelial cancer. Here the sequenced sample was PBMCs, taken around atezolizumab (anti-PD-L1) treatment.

The CDR3 DNA is TGCGCCAGCAGCCAAGGACAGGGTTCGGGTGGCTACACCTTC. Its protein product is CASSQGQGSGGYTF. V gene TRBV5-1 combines with J gene TRBJ1-2; TRBD1 matches 8 bases. V dropped 4 bases and J dropped 7; count of bases not matched to a gene: 9. There are 14 residues in the CDR3. The germline gives CDR1 SGHRS, CDR2 YFSETQ. Combining the CDR3 with reference TRBV5-1 and TRBJ1-2 gives the whole variable domain KAGVTQTPRYLIKTRGQQVTLSCSPISGHRSVSWYQQTPGQGLQFLFEYFSETQRNKGNFPGRFSGRQFSNSRSEMNVSTLELGDSALYLCASSQGQGSGGYTFGSGTRLTVV.